Shown below are 26 T cell receptor beta chains from a single sample sequenced in a study of prognosis after radiotherapy for stage I lung cancer. Amplicons of TCR beta CDR3 were generated from genomic DNA by two-round multiplex PCR. Primers targeting each individual TRBV and TRBJ gene were applied in first-round PCR. TCRdb analysed the multiplex PCR reads with MiXCR anew, one entry per CDR3 protein. The data hold fewer than 65,000 distinct CDR3 sequences, with 30% to 40% observed a single time. The sample in question was PBMCs, obtained before or after stereotactic body radiation therapy (not recorded which). The receptor source for this set is a donor over 45 with non-small cell lung cancer.

This clonotype was picked up one time. V is TRBV12-3 or TRBV12-4 and J is TRBJ1-5, with TRBD1 matching 7 bases. The ends lost 3 bases at V and 5 bases at J; junction bases unmatched: 4. CDR3 size: 14 residues. The CDR3 reads CASSFDRVYQPQHF. CDR3 nucleotide sequence: TGTGCCAGCAGTTTTGACAGGGTTTATCAGCCCCAGCATTTT.

In its sample, this clonotype was seen many times. The chain uses TRBV6-4 and TRBJ2-1; possible D gene TRBD2, 6 bases. The CDR3 contains 15 residues. Trimming cost V 2 bases and J 0 bases, with 8 bases left between them. Germline CDR1 and CDR2: MRHNA and SNTAGT. The DNA of the CDR3 is TGTGCCAGCAGTGACCTAGCGAGCTCCTACAATGAGCAGTTCTTC. It yields the protein CASSDLASSYNEQFF.

This clonotype was picked up many times. The J gene is TRBJ1-4, the V gene TRBV18; no clear D gene. V lost 3 bases and J lost 7, with 9 bases in between. Per germline, CDR1 KGHSH and CDR2 LQKENI. This CDR3 region has 13 residues. The CDR3 spells CASSPTRGEKLFF. The CDR3 DNA follows: TGTGCCAGCTCACCTACCAGAGGTGAAAAACTGTTTTTT.

J is TRBJ2-2 and V is TRBV28; unclear D gene. From germline, CDR1 is MDHEN and CDR2 SYDVKM. V lost 5 bases to trimming and J lost 7 bases, with 17 bases between them. The CDR3 loop spans 15 amino acids. CDR3 DNA sequence: TGTGCCAGCAGTGGTCCTGGGTTAGGAATCGGGGAGCTGTTTTTT. Translation gives CASSGPGLGIGELFF.

Concerning this clonotype itself: This may be a read error: a much more frequent sequence differs by one nucleotide. The gene calls are TRBV6-5 and TRBJ2-7; possible D gene TRBD2, 6 bases. This CDR3 region has 14 residues. Germline loops: CDR1 MNHEY, CDR2 SVGAGI. CDR3 loop: CASSYGGRSYEHYF. The CDR3, as DNA: TGTGCCAGCAGTTACGGTGGGAGGTCCTACGAGCATTACTTC.

This clonotype was detected many times. The chain joins TRBV28 to TRBJ2-1; possibly TRBD1 for D (5 bases). V lost 1 base to trimming and J lost 1 base, with 26 bases between them. The CDR3 runs 21 residues. Germline-derived CDR1 and CDR2 are MDHEN and SYDVKM. CDR3 residues: CASSLFGRGPHVRSSYNEQFF. The CDR3 DNA is TGTGCCAGCAGTTTATTTGGTAGGGGCCCTCACGTTAGGAGTTCCTACAATGAGCAGTTCTTC.

This clonotype was found many times. The genes are TRBV4-1 and TRBJ1-1; D call uncertain. Germline values: CDR1 MGHRA, CDR2 YSYEKL. The CDR3 extends over 16 amino acids. The germline V and J ends were trimmed by 1 base and 0 bases, with 12 bases remaining between them. As DNA, the CDR3 is TGCGCCAGCAGCCAAGGGAGGGCGGGGATGAACACTGAAGCTTTCTTT. This codes for CASSQGRAGMNTEAFF.

The table lists this clonotype with many counts. The chain links TRBV7-3 to TRBJ2-3; TRBD2 agrees at 8 bases. There are 16 residues in the CDR3. V lost 2 bases, J lost 4 bases, and 8 bases stayed unmatched. CDR1 SGHTA and CDR2 FQGTGA come from the germline V gene. CDR3 coding DNA: TGTGCCAGCAGCTTACGCGGGAGGCTCAGGGCAGATACGCAGTATTTT. This codes for CASSLRGRLRADTQYF.

This clonotype appeared a single time. A read error is the likely source, as a far larger clone sits one nucleotide away. V usage is TRBV12-3 or TRBV12-4 and J usage is TRBJ2-3, with TRBD1 matching 7 bases. The CDR3 has 16 residues. J lost 2 bases, V lost 2 bases, and 7 bases had no gene match. The CDR3 sequence: CASSLLAGGTTDTQYF. The DNA of the CDR3 is TGTGCCAGCAGTTTATTGGCAGGGGGAACCACAGATACGCAGTATTTT.

This clonotype has a count of ten or more. This rearrangement joins TRBV7-9 to TRBJ2-3; D is perhaps TRBD1 or TRBD2 (6 bases each). The V and J ends lost 5 bases and 0 bases respectively, with 18 bases between them. The CDR3 is 17 amino acids. Germline lookup yields CDR1 SEHNR and CDR2 FQNEAQ (reference sequence). The CDR3 sequence is CASSPRRTGTSTDTQYF. The CDR3 nucleotides read TGTGCCAGCAGCCCGAGACGTACAGGGACTAGCACAGATACGCAGTATTTT.

This clonotype was detected ten times or more. The V gene is TRBV3-1, the J gene TRBJ1-1; 8 nucleotides line up with TRBD1. From germline, CDR1 is LGHDT and CDR2 YNNKEL (reference sequence). The CDR3 totals 15 residues. V shed 1 base, J shed 2 bases, and the junction held 3 bases outside the gene matches. The CDR3 loop reads CASSQGTGPNTEAFF. In nucleotides, the CDR3 is TGTGCCAGCAGCCAAGGGACAGGGCCAAACACTGAAGCTTTCTTT.

The sample holds one count of this clonotype. A read error is possible here, since a much larger clone lies one base away. The chain recombines TRBV7-2 with TRBJ2-7; D unresolved. This CDR3 is built from 14 residues. CDR1 is SGHTA, CDR2 FQGNSA, per germline. CDR3 sequence (DNA): TGTTCCAGCAGCTTAGTGGATAGTCCCCACGAGCGGTACTTC. Encoded protein: CSSSLVDSPHERYF.

This clonotype was counted at least ten times. The rearrangement joins TRBV7-8 to TRBJ2-7; D ambiguous. The CDR3 totals 15 residues. The V end lost 2 bases, the J end lost 3 bases, and 14 bases lay between the germline ends. Germline V gene lookup returns CDR1 SGHVS and CDR2 FQNEAQ. The CDR3, as DNA: TGTGCCAGCAGCTTAAACATTGGATCCCACTACGAGCAGTACTTC. Translating it yields CASSLNIGSHYEQYF.

The table lists this clonotype with many counts. The chain uses TRBV6-2 or TRBV6-3 and TRBJ2-6; no clear D gene. CDR3 length: 11 residues. V lost 4 bases, J lost 12 bases, and 7 bases lay in between. Germline values: CDR1 MNHEY, CDR2 SVGEGT. CDR3 bases: TGTGCCAGCAGTTTTTTGGGCGTCCTGACTTTC. Translation: CASSFLGVLTF.

Points on this clonotype: This clone may be a read error of a much larger clone one base away. The V gene is TRBV5-4, the J gene TRBJ2-7; D is ambiguous. This CDR3 spans 14 amino acids. CDR1 is SGHNT, CDR2 YYREEE, per germline (reference sequence). V was trimmed by 2 bases and J by 5 bases, leaving 14 bases between them. The CDR3 coding sequence is TGTGCCAGCAGCTTTTATGAGTACCCGAACGAGCAGTACTTC. This encodes CASSFYEYPNEQYF. The complete variable domain, with remaining parts taken from reference TRBV5-4 and TRBJ2-7, reads ETGVTQSPTHLIKTRGQQVTLRCSSQSGHNTVSWYQQALGQGPQFIFQYYREEENGRGNFPPRFSGLQFPNYSSELNVNALELDDSALYLCASSFYEYPNEQYFGPGTRLTVT.

V is TRBV11-3 and J is TRBJ2-1; the match to TRBD2 covers 7 bases. The ends lost 1 base at V and 7 bases at J; junction bases unmatched: 13. The CDR3 consists of 17 residues. Germline values: CDR1 SGHNT, CDR2 YENEEA. For the CDR3, the DNA is TGTGCCAGCAGCTTAGGGGCTAGCGGCCCCTTCCAGAATGAGCAGTTCTTC. This translates into CASSLGASGPFQNEQFF.

The V and J genes are TRBV7-3 and TRBJ2-3; TRBD2 matches 10 bases. CDR1 is SGHTA, CDR2 FQGTGA, per germline. This CDR3 is built from 22 residues. V was clipped by 5 bases and J by 4 bases; unmatched bases: 27. The CDR3: CASSLRGSKFLAGDNSADTQYF. The CDR3 nucleotides read TGTGCCAGCAGCCTTAGGGGGTCAAAGTTTCTAGCGGGAGACAACTCGGCAGATACGCAGTATTTT.

Turning to this clonotype: This is likely an artifact of a read error, given a far larger clone one base away. The chain uses TRBV7-9 and TRBJ2-3; the D is unclear. V lost 5 bases to trimming and J lost 0 bases, with 12 bases between them. The CDR3 contains 15 residues. Per germline, CDR1 SEHNR and CDR2 FQNEAQ (reference sequence). The CDR3 DNA reads TGTGCCAGCAGCCACATGTGGTCTAGCACAGATACGCAGTATTTT. Its protein product is CASSHMWSSTDTQYF.

This clonotype has ten or more counts. The V call is TRBV30, the J call TRBJ2-4, with D perhaps assigned TRBD1 or TRBD2 (7 bases each). The CDR3 extends over 15 amino acids. V lost 2 bases, J lost 5 bases, and 16 bases lay in between. CDR1 and CDR2 from the germline V gene are GTSNPN and SVGIG (reference sequence). DNA of the CDR3: TGTGCCTGGAGTTGGCGGGGAGGGGGCCAAAACATTCAGTACTTC. Its translation is CAWSWRGGGQNIQYF.

This chain joins TRBV27 and TRBJ2-2; D is possibly TRBD1 (5 bases). Trimming stripped 2 bases from V and 6 bases from J, with 13 bases between. CDR3 length: 15 residues. In germline, CDR1 is MNHEY, CDR2 SMNVEV (reference sequence). The chain's CDR3 is CASSLVGGAPGELFF. As DNA, the CDR3 is TGTGCCAGCAGTTTAGTAGGTGGGGCCCCCGGGGAGCTGTTTTTT.

Relative to its sample, this clonotype is medium-sized. The J gene is TRBJ2-3, the V gene TRBV12-5; D ambiguous. CDR1 and CDR2 from the germline V gene are LGHNT and FRNRAP. The V end lost 1 base, the J end lost 0 bases, and 2 bases lay between the germline ends. This CDR3 has 13 amino acids. The CDR3 sequence is CASGLGSTDTQYF. In nucleotides, the CDR3 is TGTGCTAGTGGTTTGGGTAGCACAGATACGCAGTATTTT.

This clonotype appeared many times. The J gene is TRBJ2-7, the V gene TRBV6-4; no clear D gene. Trimming cost V 0 bases and J 0 bases, with 6 bases left between them. Germline V gene sequence: CDR1 MRHNA, CDR2 SNTAGT. The CDR3 extends over 14 amino acids. The CDR3 loop reads CASSDSKHSYEQYF. The CDR3 coding sequence is TGTGCCAGCAGTGACTCGAAACACTCCTACGAGCAGTACTTC.

The CDR3 reads CASSPGPRSGIPFF. The CDR3 DNA is TGTGCCAGCAGCCCCGGCCCCCGAAGCGGGATTCCGTTCTTC. The chain couples TRBV7-3 to TRBJ2-1; TRBD2 matches at 7 bases. This CDR3 comprises 14 residues. V lost 5 bases to trimming and J lost 15 bases; unmatched junction nucleotides: 16. Germline-derived CDR1 and CDR2 are SGHTA and FQGTGA.

This clonotype was detected once. A far larger clone is a single base away, which makes a read error likely. The rearrangement links TRBV7-8 to TRBJ2-7; no definite D call. Germline V lookup: CDR1 SGHVS, CDR2 FQNEAQ. The CDR3 totals 13 residues. The V and J ends lost 4 bases and 0 bases respectively, with 7 bases between them. CDR3 coding DNA: TGTGCCAGCAGCTCATCTATCTCCTACGAGCAGTACTTC. Encoded protein: CASSSSISYEQYF.

This clonotype was counted ten times or more. The gene calls are TRBV6-5 and TRBJ2-1; TRBD2 is a possible D gene (7 bases). The V end lost 2 bases, the J end lost 2 bases, and 19 bases lay between the germline ends. This CDR3 region has 18 residues. In germline, CDR1 is MNHEY, CDR2 SVGAGI. As DNA, the CDR3 is TGTGCCAGCAGTTACCGCTCGATTCGGGGGGCAGCCTACAATGAGCAGTTCTTC. Protein sequence: CASSYRSIRGAAYNEQFF.

Ten or more counts support this clonotype. The rearrangement joins TRBV6-1 to TRBJ2-1; D perhaps matches TRBD2 (7 bases). This CDR3 comprises 15 residues. Germline V CDR1 and CDR2: MNHNS, SASEGT. Trimming stripped 7 bases from V and 1 base from J, with 14 bases between. For the CDR3, the DNA is TGTGCCAGCATGAGGGGGGGCCTTTCCTACAATGAGCAGTTCTTC. Protein: CASMRGGLSYNEQFF.